One and the same sample provided the 21 T cell receptor beta chains below, sequenced in a study of T cell responses to AZD1222 COVID-19 vaccine (dated by TCRdb to 2020 to 2022). Library construction relied on the immunoSEQ multiplex PCR assay. Held by TCRdb, this immuneACCESS table contains in-frame sequences only and omits some clones. Under half of the omission traces to an unresolved V gene where checked; the cause of the rest is unknown. In all, the sample holds some 150,000 clones, and about 86% of those were seen once. Of the sample, roughly 3.8% falls within the top ten clones. According to the study, the label for this sample's time point signals: baseline before first vaccination. The material sequenced was peripheral blood, taken on day 0 of AZD1222 vaccination. The origin of the receptors is an adult in good health.

V and J are TRBV5-4 and TRBJ2-2; no reliable D call. The CDR3 sequence is 14 residues long. Germline V gene sequence: CDR1 SGHNT, CDR2 YYREEE (reference sequence). V was clipped by 0 bases and J by 6 bases, with 9 bases between them. The DNA of the CDR3 is TGTGCCAGCAGCTTGGCCCCTTCGGCCGGGGAGCTGTTTTTT. This sequence encodes CASSLAPSAGELFF. The variable domain in full, with the rest retrieved from reference TRBV5-4 and TRBJ2-2, is ETGVTQSPTHLIKTRGQQVTLRCSSQSGHNTVSWYQQALGQGPQFIFQYYREEENGRGNFPPRFSGLQFPNYSSELNVNALELDDSALYLCASSLAPSAGELFFGEGSRLTVL.

The chain recombines TRBV27 with TRBJ2-1; D call uncertain. Germline V gene data show CDR1 as MNHEY and CDR2 as SMNVEV (reference sequence). The CDR3 is 15 amino acids. V lost 3 bases, J lost 2 bases, and 11 bases lay in between. Here the CDR3 reads CASSFITGPYNEQFF. CDR3 nucleotide sequence: TGTGCCAGCAGTTTTATCACGGGCCCCTACAATGAGCAGTTCTTC.

The rearrangement links TRBV19 to TRBJ2-3, with a weak D call TRBD2 (6 bases). Germline V gene lookup returns CDR1 LNHDA and CDR2 SQIVND (reference sequence). This CDR3 has 15 amino acids. Trimming removed 4 bases at V and 4 bases at J, with 15 bases between. CDR3 in amino acids: CASSNKRAGADTQYF. As DNA, the CDR3 is TGTGCCAGTAGTAACAAGCGGGCTGGGGCAGATACGCAGTATTTT.

The chain combines TRBV14 with TRBJ1-2; unclear D gene. Germline V lookup: CDR1 SGHDN, CDR2 FVKESK. Trimming stripped 0 bases from V and 4 bases from J, with 9 bases between. The CDR3 has 14 amino acids. The CDR3 protein is CASSQDRGFYGYTF. CDR3 in DNA: TGTGCCAGCAGCCAAGATAGAGGGTTCTATGGCTACACCTTC.

Only a few counts were recorded for this clone. This chain's CDR3 is CASSRTSGSQPHEQYF. The CDR3 DNA reads TGTGCCAGCAGTCGGACTAGCGGGTCCCAGCCTCACGAGCAGTACTTC. The rearrangement links TRBV7-9 to TRBJ2-7; TRBD2 matches 11 bases. Germline V CDR1 and CDR2: SEHNR, FQNEAQ (reference sequence). The CDR3 has 16 residues. V shed 6 bases, J shed 5 bases, and the junction held 12 bases outside the gene matches.

This chain connects TRBV14 to TRBJ2-3, with TRBD2 identical over 12 bases. V was clipped by 4 bases and J by 3 bases; unmatched bases: 8. This CDR3 has 17 amino acids. The germline CDR1 and CDR2 sequences are SGHDN and FVKESK. In nucleotides, the CDR3 is TGTGCCAGCAGCCCTCTAGCGGGAGGGCCGTTGACAGATACGCAGTATTTT. Its protein is CASSPLAGGPLTDTQYF.

The sample holds one count of this clone. The chain has TRBV19 and TRBJ2-2, with D tentatively TRBD2 (5 bases). In germline, CDR1 is LNHDA, CDR2 SQIVND (reference sequence). This CDR3 is 16 amino acids long. Trimming pared 3 bases from V and 1 base from J, leaving 12 bases between. CDR3: CASSMVSAGNTGELFF. CDR3 in DNA: TGTGCCAGTAGTATGGTTTCCGCGGGGAACACCGGGGAGCTGTTTTTT.

This sequence joins TRBV18 and TRBJ2-4; 11 bases map to TRBD1. CDR3 length equals 15 residues. J was trimmed by 9 bases and V by 3 bases; bases with no gene match: 7. From germline, CDR1 is KGHSH and CDR2 LQKENI. This CDR3 is CASSPPPGTGGIQYF. The CDR3 DNA sequence: TGTGCCAGCTCACCGCCTCCCGGGACAGGGGGCATTCAGTACTTC.

J is TRBJ2-1 and V is TRBV11-2, with 7 bases identical to TRBD1. The CDR3 totals 14 residues. Germline V gives CDR1 SGHAT, CDR2 FQNNGV. Unmatched junction bases numbered 12, after V lost 6 bases and J lost 10 bases. DNA of the CDR3: TGTGCCAGCAGAAACTTGGGACAGTCGCAGGAGCAGTTCTTC. It is translated as CASRNLGQSQEQFF.

The chain combines TRBV30 with TRBJ2-3; 12 positions match TRBD2. CDR1 GTSNPN and CDR2 SVGIG come from the germline V gene (reference sequence). This CDR3 is 15 amino acids long. The ends lost 2 bases at V and 3 bases at J; junction bases unmatched: 3. This chain's CDR3 is CAWSTGTSGTDTQYF. CDR3 DNA: TGTGCCTGGAGTACCGGGACTAGCGGGACAGATACGCAGTATTTT.

This clone was counted between two and nine times. This chain links TRBV6-2 or TRBV6-3 with TRBJ1-6; 9 nucleotides match TRBD1. The CDR3 covers 17 residues. CDR1 is MNHEY and CDR2 is SVGEGT in the germline V gene. The V segment lost 4 bases and the J segment 7 bases; nucleotides outside the gene matches: 11. CDR3 coding DNA: TGTGCCAGCAGTTTCATTACGGCGGGGACAGGGAATTCACCCCTCCACTTT. Protein sequence: CASSFITAGTGNSPLHF.

J is TRBJ1-2 and V is TRBV10-3; TRBD1 might be the D (5 bases). V was pared by 11 bases and J by 3 bases, with 19 bases between. CDR1 is ENHRY, CDR2 SYGVKD, per germline. CDR3 size: 14 residues. For the CDR3, the DNA is TGTGCCTCTCGCCGGGACTCCGATTACTATGGCTACACCTTC. Its translation is CASRRDSDYYGYTF.

V gene TRBV7-2 combines with J gene TRBJ2-1; D call uncertain. The germline CDR1 and CDR2 sequences are SGHTA and FQGNSA. This CDR3 region has 12 residues. V lost 3 bases, J lost 7 bases, and 7 bases lay in between. CDR3 sequence (DNA): TGTGCCAGCAGCTTCCTGAGGAATGAGCAGTTCTTC. It is translated as CASSFLRNEQFF.

This clone was seen once. The V and J genes are TRBV27 and TRBJ2-1; 14 bases align to TRBD2. Germline V lookup: CDR1 MNHEY, CDR2 SMNVEV (reference sequence). J lost 6 bases, V lost 3 bases, and 13 bases had no gene match. This CDR3 spans 19 amino acids. CDR3 in DNA: TGTGCCAGCAGTTTGAGGGGTAGACTAGCGGGAGGGCCGGTCAATGAGCAGTTCTTC. Translating it yields CASSLRGRLAGGPVNEQFF.

This clone was observed a single time. The rearrangement joins TRBV28 to TRBJ2-1; tentatively, D is TRBD1 (6 bases). CDR1 is MDHEN, CDR2 SYDVKM, per germline. The CDR3 is 11 amino acids. Trimming removed 8 bases at V and 9 bases at J, with 11 bases between. CDR3: CASGPRGEQFF. The CDR3 DNA follows: TGTGCCAGCGGCCCCAGGGGTGAGCAGTTCTTC.

V is TRBV19 and J is TRBJ1-1, with 9 positions matching TRBD1. The CDR3 is made up of 13 amino acids. V dropped 5 bases and J dropped 6; count of bases not matched to a gene: 4. Germline-derived CDR1 and CDR2 are LNHDA and SQIVND (reference sequence). CDR3 in amino acids: CASSVRTGAEAFF. In DNA form, the CDR3 reads TGTGCCAGTAGTGTGAGGACAGGGGCTGAAGCTTTCTTT.

The rearrangement uses TRBV19 and TRBJ2-1, with D maybe TRBD2 (7 bases). Germline lookup yields CDR1 LNHDA and CDR2 SQIVND (reference sequence). V gave up 5 bases and J gave up 10 bases, with 21 bases separating them. The CDR3 consists of 15 residues. CDR3 DNA sequence: TGTGCCAGTAGTCTCCCCCCCCGGGGGGCCGGGGAGCAGTTCTTC. It translates to CASSLPPRGAGEQFF. The complete variable domain, with remaining parts taken from reference TRBV19 and TRBJ2-1, reads DGGITQSPKYLFRKEGQNVTLSCEQNLNHDAMYWYRQDPGQGLRLIYYSQIVNDFQKGDIAEGYSVSREKKESFPLTVTSAQKNPTAFYLCASSLPPRGAGEQFFGPGTRLTVL.

The rearrangement links TRBV5-1 to TRBJ2-3; no definite D call. V was clipped by 0 bases and J by 1 base, with 3 bases between them. The CDR3 spans 13 residues. Germline V gene sequence: CDR1 SGHRS, CDR2 YFSETQ. The CDR3: CASSLVRTDTQYF. Written as DNA, the CDR3 is TGCGCCAGCAGCTTGGTTCGCACAGATACGCAGTATTTT.

J is TRBJ1-2 and V is TRBV12-3 or TRBV12-4; a possible D gene is TRBD1 (5 bases). The CDR3 sequence is 12 residues long. The V end was cut by 9 bases, the J end by 4 bases, with 12 bases between. As DNA, the CDR3 is TGTGCCAGTACCGCCGGGACCTATGGCTACACCTTC. Its translation is CASTAGTYGYTF.

This chain uses TRBV6-4 with TRBJ2-2; 11 bases line up with TRBD2. In germline, CDR1 is MRHNA, CDR2 SNTAGT. V dropped 5 bases and J dropped 4; count of bases not matched to a gene: 0. CDR3 length equals 14 residues. CDR3 loop: CASSTSGSTGELFF. CDR3 in DNA: TGTGCCAGCAGTACTAGCGGGAGCACCGGGGAGCTGTTTTTT.

The table lists this clone with a few counts. The chain has TRBV7-9 and TRBJ2-7, with 7 nucleotides matching TRBD2. The CDR3 is made up of 15 amino acids. Germline assignment: CDR1 SEHNR and CDR2 FQNEAQ (reference sequence). J lost 2 bases, V lost 1 base, and 5 bases had no gene match. The CDR3 region is CASSLVGDYTYEQYF. The CDR3 bases are TGTGCCAGCAGCTTAGTGGGGGACTACACCTACGAGCAGTACTTC.